Below, 25 T cell receptor beta chains from the same sample are listed, as sequenced in a study of T cell responses to AZD1222 COVID-19 vaccine. Assay used: immunoSEQ multiplex PCR; TCRdb lists only in-frame clones, some missing. The data contain 150,000 to 160,000 clones, about 89% of them singletons. The sequencing used peripheral blood, collected 28 days after the second AZD1222 dose. The receptors shown here come from an adult who received the AZD1222 COVID-19 vaccine.

A few counts support this clone. In the same sample, other DNA sequences code for this CDR3. The V call is TRBV5-1, the J call TRBJ1-3; 7 nucleotides line up with TRBD1. Losses at the gene ends were 4 bases for V and 0 bases for J; bases not matched to a gene: 1. The CDR3 has 14 residues. Germline assignment: CDR1 SGHRS and CDR2 YFSETQ. The CDR3: CASSPGGSGNTIYF. The CDR3 DNA reads as TGCGCCAGCAGCCCAGGGGGCTCTGGAAACACCATATATTTT.

This clone was counted once. The rearrangement links TRBV27 to TRBJ1-1, with D possibly being TRBD1 (5 bases). CDR3 length: 15 residues. The germline V gene encodes CDR1 MNHEY and CDR2 SMNVEV (reference sequence). The V gene lost 6 bases and the J gene lost 5 bases, with 19 bases spanning the gap. Here the CDR3 reads CASRGFGQGRTEAFF. The CDR3 DNA is TGTGCCAGCAGGGGTTTTGGGCAGGGAAGAACTGAAGCTTTCTTT.

The chain joins TRBV7-2 to TRBJ1-1, with D hard to call. The CDR3 is 13 residues long. V was trimmed by 5 bases and J by 1 base, leaving 8 bases between them. Germline V gene data show CDR1 as SGHTA and CDR2 as FQGNSA. CDR3 region: CASSADWNTEAFF. CDR3 in DNA: TGTGCCAGCAGCGCCGACTGGAACACTGAAGCTTTCTTT.

J is TRBJ2-1 and V is TRBV7-8, with D tentatively TRBD2 (5 bases). CDR3 length: 14 residues. Germline loops: CDR1 SGHVS, CDR2 FQNEAQ. V lost 3 bases and J 8 bases, leaving 14 bases between the germline ends. The CDR3 coding sequence is TGTGCCAGCAGCTTTGCCGGAGCCGGGGATGAGCAGTTCTTC. This codes for CASSFAGAGDEQFF.

V usage is TRBV28 and J usage is TRBJ1-2, with unresolved D. Germline loops: CDR1 MDHEN, CDR2 SYDVKM. This CDR3 has 14 amino acids. Deletions cut 2 bases from V and 8 bases from J, with 15 bases between. The CDR3 nucleotides are TGTGCCAGCAGTTTAGTCACTACCTCCCCCGGCTACACCTTC. As protein: CASSLVTTSPGYTF.

The V gene is TRBV27, the J gene TRBJ2-3, with a tentative D call TRBD1 (5 bases). Germline CDR1 reads MNHEY; CDR2 reads SMNVEV (reference sequence). The CDR3 is 16 amino acids. The germline V and J ends were trimmed by 6 bases and 3 bases, with 19 bases remaining between them. CDR3 sequence reads: CASRLNAGFRTDTQYF. DNA for the CDR3: TGTGCCAGCAGACTAAACGCAGGGTTTCGGACAGATACGCAGTATTTT.

This sequence joins TRBV7-3 and TRBJ2-1, with 11 bases fitting TRBD2. Trimming cost V 5 bases and J 15 bases; bases outside gene matches: 15. Germline loops: CDR1 SGHTA, CDR2 FQGTGA. This CDR3 is built from 15 residues. CDR3 bases: TGTGCCAGCAGCCCGCGAGGGGGTCCCGGGACTAGCGGGTTCTTC. Its protein is CASSPRGGPGTSGFF.

V gene TRBV6-1 combines with J gene TRBJ1-2; D gene unclear. Trimming removed 1 base at V and 7 bases at J, with 22 bases between. Germline-derived CDR1 and CDR2 are MNHNS and SASEGT. This CDR3 is built from 17 residues. The CDR3 coding sequence is TGTGCCAGCAGTGAAGTGTCCGGCGGAGCTACCTATCGTGGCTACACCTTC. Protein product: CASSEVSGGATYRGYTF.

This clone was seen only once. The chain carries TRBV19 and TRBJ2-6, with D possibly matching TRBD2 (5 bases). The CDR3 is 16 amino acids. Germline V gives CDR1 LNHDA, CDR2 SQIVND (reference sequence). V dropped 5 bases and J dropped 0 bases, with 11 bases sitting between them. The CDR3 DNA sequence: TGTGCCAGTAGTGGAGGCCAACCCTCTGGGGCCAACGTCCTGACTTTC. Translating it yields CASSGGQPSGANVLTF.

V usage is TRBV11-1 and J usage is TRBJ2-7; D is ambiguous. Germline assignment: CDR1 SGHAT and CDR2 FQDESV (reference sequence). The CDR3 runs to 13 residues. The V gene lost 4 bases and the J gene lost 6 bases, with 13 bases spanning the gap. This CDR3 reads CASSSLVAGEQYF. The CDR3 region has the DNA TGTGCCAGCAGCTCTCTGGTGGCTGGCGAGCAGTACTTC.

CDR3 sequence (DNA): TGTGCCAGCGCTTCCGGGGGGCCCGGGGATACGCAGTATTTT. This sequence encodes CASASGGPGDTQYF. This rearrangement joins TRBV28 to TRBJ2-3; perhaps TRBD2 as D (7 bases). The CDR3 spans 14 residues. Germline CDR1 and CDR2: MDHEN and SYDVKM. The germline V and J ends were trimmed by 8 bases and 6 bases, with 18 bases remaining between them.

The chain links TRBV18 to TRBJ1-4; D gene ambiguous. The germline gives CDR1 KGHSH, CDR2 LQKENI. The CDR3 loop spans 17 amino acids. Trimming took off 1 base at V and 3 bases at J, with 15 bases between the two ends. The CDR3 loop reads CASSPRSPIRSNEKLFF. CDR3 nucleotide sequence: TGTGCCAGCTCACCACGGAGCCCGATTCGGTCTAATGAAAAACTGTTTTTT.

This chain uses TRBV14 with TRBJ1-1; D is perhaps TRBD1 (5 bases). With 1 base removed from V and 6 bases from J, the gap between germline ends came to 9 bases. The CDR3 runs 13 residues. Germline V CDR1 and CDR2: SGHDN, FVKESK. The CDR3 DNA follows: TGTGCCAGCAGCCAAGGCTGGGGGGCTGAAGCTTTCTTT. Amino acid sequence: CASSQGWGAEAFF. Complete variable domain (other parts from reference TRBV14 and TRBJ1-1): EAGVTQFPSHSVIEKGQTVTLRCDPISGHDNLYWYRRVMGKEIKFLLHFVKESKQDESGMPNNRFLAERTGGTYSTLKVQPAELEDSGVYFCASSQGWGAEAFFGQGTRLTVV.

V usage is TRBV27 and J usage is TRBJ1-4; no definite D call. V dropped 5 bases and J dropped 5 bases, with 15 bases sitting between them. Germline CDR1 reads MNHEY; CDR2 reads SMNVEV (reference sequence). The CDR3 is made up of 15 amino acids. The CDR3 region is CASSPAGSRNEKLFF. CDR3 DNA sequence: TGTGCCAGCAGTCCCGCCGGGAGCAGGAATGAAAAACTGTTTTTT.

V usage is TRBV4-1 and J usage is TRBJ2-7; D call uncertain. This CDR3 has 17 residues. Deletions cut 1 base from V and 2 bases from J, with 18 bases between. Germline CDR1 MGHRA, CDR2 YSYEKL. The CDR3: CASSQALSTSSPYEQYF. The CDR3 bases are TGCGCCAGCAGCCAAGCCCTGTCTACCAGTTCCCCCTACGAGCAGTACTTC.

J is TRBJ2-3 and V is TRBV14; a weak D match, TRBD2 (6 bases). Deletions cut 0 bases from V and 0 bases from J, with 10 bases between. Germline CDR1 SGHDN, CDR2 FVKESK. The CDR3 runs 16 residues. The CDR3 DNA sequence: TGTGCCAGCAGCCAAGATTCCGGGACTAGCACAGATACGCAGTATTTT. This codes for CASSQDSGTSTDTQYF.

The V call is TRBV19, the J call TRBJ2-2, with TRBD2 identical over 14 bases. Germline lookup yields CDR1 LNHDA and CDR2 SQIVND (reference sequence). The CDR3 sequence is 18 residues long. Trimming cost V 2 bases and J 5 bases; bases outside gene matches: 7. CDR3 coding DNA: TGTGCCAGTAGTATACGGGGACTAGCGGGAGAGGTTACCGGGGAGCTGTTTTTT. It yields the protein CASSIRGLAGEVTGELFF. The whole variable domain, filled in from reference TRBV19 and TRBJ2-2, reads DGGITQSPKYLFRKEGQNVTLSCEQNLNHDAMYWYRQDPGQGLRLIYYSQIVNDFQKGDIAEGYSVSREKKESFPLTVTSAQKNPTAFYLCASSIRGLAGEVTGELFFGEGSRLTVL.

This clone was detected only a few times. The chain employs TRBV6-1 and TRBJ1-5, with a possible D match to TRBD1 (5 bases). Between the trimmed V and J ends, which lost 2 bases and 5 bases, there was a span of 10 bases. The CDR3 has 14 residues. Germline values: CDR1 MNHNS, CDR2 SASEGT. CDR3 sequence reads: CASSELAGYQPQHF. Written as DNA, the CDR3 is TGTGCCAGCAGTGAATTGGCAGGGTATCAGCCCCAGCATTTT.

In its sample, this clone was seen once. The rearrangement links TRBV19 to TRBJ1-1; a weak D match, TRBD1 (6 bases). Germline loops: CDR1 LNHDA, CDR2 SQIVND (reference sequence). CDR3 length: 13 residues. Trimming pared 4 bases from V and 4 bases from J, leaving 10 bases between. The CDR3 DNA reads TGTGCCAGTAGTAGGAACAGGGCCACTGAAGCTTTCTTT. It encodes CASSRNRATEAFF.

The chain has TRBV7-6 and TRBJ1-1, with D tentatively TRBD1 (6 bases). CDR3 length: 15 residues. The V gene lost 5 bases and the J gene lost 0 bases, with 13 bases spanning the gap. Germline CDR1 reads SGHVS; CDR2 reads FNYEAQ. CDR3 protein: CASSTGQIMNTEAFF. CDR3 in DNA: TGTGCCAGCAGCACTGGACAGATTATGAACACTGAAGCTTTCTTT.

The CDR3 sequence is CASSLDRGYEQYF. The CDR3 DNA is TGTGCCAGCAGTCTGGACAGGGGCTACGAGCAGTACTTC. The chain links TRBV6-5 to TRBJ2-7; 9 positions agree with TRBD1. V lost 5 bases and J lost 3; bases outside the gene matches: 2. In germline, CDR1 is MNHEY, CDR2 SVGAGI. The CDR3 totals 13 residues.

This clone occurred once. The chain is built from TRBV9 and TRBJ2-1; 7 positions agree with TRBD2. V shed 2 bases and J 2 bases; nucleotides not matched to a gene: 16. CDR3 length equals 19 residues. The V gene's germline CDR1 is SGDLS and CDR2 YYNGEE. The CDR3 nucleotides are TGTGCCAGCAGCGTGACTAGCCGGATAGACCTCAATCCCTACAATGAGCAGTTCTTC. It encodes CASSVTSRIDLNPYNEQFF.

The genes are TRBV2 and TRBJ1-2, with 8 bases aligning to TRBD1. This CDR3 region has 14 residues. Per the germline V gene, CDR1 is SNHLY and CDR2 is FYNNEI. V gave up 7 bases and J gave up 7 bases; unmatched junction bases: 11. The CDR3 is CASTPRQGAPGYTF. The CDR3 coding sequence is TGTGCCAGCACCCCCCGGCAGGGGGCGCCTGGCTACACCTTC.

The chain carries TRBV6-2 or TRBV6-3 and TRBJ2-1; 8 positions match TRBD1. Germline-derived CDR1 and CDR2 are MNHEY and SVGEGT. V gave up 5 bases and J gave up 7 bases; unmatched junction bases: 7. The CDR3 contains 14 residues. The CDR3 region is CASSDRQGSNEQFF. The CDR3 DNA sequence: TGTGCCAGCAGTGATCGACAGGGGTCTAATGAGCAGTTCTTC.

This clone has only one observation. The rearrangement joins TRBV7-2 to TRBJ2-3, with D tentatively TRBD2 (6 bases). The V end was cut by 3 bases, the J end by 2 bases, with 12 bases between. Per the germline V gene, CDR1 is SGHTA and CDR2 is FQGNSA. The CDR3 consists of 15 residues. The CDR3 DNA reads TGTGCCAGCAGCTTGCGGGGCCAGTTCACAGATACGCAGTATTTT. Protein: CASSLRGQFTDTQYF.